Listed below are T cell receptor beta chains from one sample, sequenced in a study. MiXCR, run by TCRdb on the 5' RACE reads, gives a single entry per CDR3 protein. The repertoire has fewer than 55,000 distinct CDR3 sequences, over 20% of them found once; the top ten carry 4.3%. Material for sequencing was Tregs sorted from a lymph node. These receptors originate from a female donor with breast cancer. Each CDR3 is given without its conserved first and last residue. The listing skips clone size in some rows; elsewhere it reads once, few, many or a size class.

clone_size v_call cdr3_aa
NA TRBV29-1 SVDGTSGTNEQF
few TRBV7-6 ASSLGIYNEQF
many TRBV20-1 SAWGRGGNSYEQY
many TRBV5-4 ASSALGLSSYNEQF
NA TRBV5-5 ASSLTGPYEQY
many TRBV12-3/TRBV12-4 ASSLLGNEQY
many TRBV4-1 ASSQVGLGDGIYEQY
few TRBV10-3 ASTNPAGSHLGANVLT
NA TRBV27 ASSLTSGSFGQY
NA TRBV7-2 ASTPPGGGYGYT
NA TRBV7-9 ASSLGRDYTGELF
few TRBV7-2 ASSTWRLAGGSAYEQY
many TRBV12-3/TRBV12-4 ASSETGGEKLF
many TRBV29-1 SVESPGESWTQY
few TRBV20-1 SAQQGVLGYEQY
many TRBV2 ASRLTSASADTQY
many TRBV9 ASSSPRGAGLQETQY
many TRBV10-3 AIRLERELDTQY
NA TRBV12-3/TRBV12-4 ASSPPGYRDEQF
NA TRBV15 ATSRDLTSGNADTQY
many TRBV9 ASSVDLAGATDTQY
few TRBV5-1 ASSSTPDSYEQY
NA TRBV7-2 ASSPPTYNEQF
few TRBV5-1 ASSGTGGAVTEAF
NA TRBV4-2 ASSQASSTSGWPDTQY
many TRBV27 ATSRANVLT
NA TRBV20-1 SARSPRRASKNIQY
many TRBV7-8 ASSLRTPGRRENEQF
NA TRBV4-1 ASSQEYREAAYEQY
many TRBV28 ASTSILYRTDTHGANVLT
NA TRBV2 ASTLGETQY
NA TRBV7-2 ASIVGNTYEQY
medium-sized TRBV9 ASSLTGNTGELF